What follows are 22 T cell receptor beta chains derived from one specimen sequenced in a study of graft-versus-host responses after intestinal transplantation. Their antigens remain unidentified. Some clones are missing from TCRdb's copy, which holds only in-frame ones; the method was immunoSEQ multiplex PCR. Here the sample spans tens of thousands of clones, roughly 80% being singletons. Specimen: unstimulated CD4+ T cells sorted from spleen or lymph node cells, collected before transplant. The origin of the receptors is a human donor who was the organ donor for an intestinal transplant.

This clone was seen only a few times. This rearrangement joins TRBV6-1 to TRBJ2-3; D is ambiguous. Trimming took off 4 bases at V and 3 bases at J, with 5 bases between the two ends. Germline V gene lookup returns CDR1 MNHNS and CDR2 SASEGT. The CDR3 is made up of 12 amino acids. The CDR3 sequence is CASSVLTDTQYF. The CDR3, as DNA: TGTGCCAGCAGTGTTCTTACAGATACGCAGTATTTT.

V is TRBV18 and J is TRBJ1-2, with 11 bases aligning to TRBD1. Unmatched junction bases numbered 3, after V lost 2 bases and J lost 4 bases. This CDR3 is 15 amino acids long. Looked up from germline, CDR1 is KGHSH and CDR2 is LQKENI. For the CDR3, the DNA is TGTGCCAGCTCACCAGCCGGACAGGGGGCCTATGGCTACACCTTC. Protein sequence: CASSPAGQGAYGYTF.

The gene calls are TRBV27 and TRBJ2-1; possible D gene TRBD2, 5 bases. V lost 2 bases and J 12 bases, leaving 14 bases between the germline ends. CDR1 MNHEY and CDR2 SMNVEV come from the germline V gene (reference sequence). The CDR3 contains 13 residues. The CDR3 coding sequence is TGTGCCAGCAGTTTAAAGGTGGAGACTATGCAGTTCTTC. Its translation: CASSLKVETMQFF.

With regard to this clone: Other DNA sequences of this sample code for an identical CDR3. The J gene is TRBJ1-1, the V gene TRBV6-6; possible D gene TRBD1, 5 bases. This CDR3 has 14 residues. V lost 2 bases and J 1 base, leaving 8 bases between the germline ends. From germline, CDR1 is MNHNY and CDR2 SVGAGI (reference sequence). The CDR3 DNA follows: TGTGCCAGCAGTTACGGCGACAGGAACACTGAAGCTTTCTTT. Its translation: CASSYGDRNTEAFF.

There are a few counts of this clone. This rearrangement joins TRBV10-3 to TRBJ2-7; tentatively, D is TRBD2 (6 bases). The germline V gene has CDR1 ENHRY and CDR2 SYGVKD. This CDR3 contains 15 residues. V lost 6 bases and J 3 bases, leaving 18 bases between the germline ends. The CDR3 DNA sequence: TGTGCCATCAGAGGAGGGCTATCCTATTTCTACGAGCAGTACTTC. It yields the protein CAIRGGLSYFYEQYF.

The CDR3 DNA follows: TGCGCCAGCAGCCAAGGTGGGGCAGGGCTTAATTCACCCCTCCACTTT. This codes for CASSQGGAGLNSPLHF. The chain couples TRBV4-1 to TRBJ1-6; D might be TRBD1 (5 bases). CDR3 length: 16 amino acids. V was pared by 1 base and J by 6 bases, with 13 bases between. Germline assignment: CDR1 MGHRA and CDR2 YSYEKL.

The gene calls are TRBV11-2 and TRBJ2-5, with unresolved D. CDR1 is SGHAT and CDR2 is FQNNGV in the germline V gene. The CDR3 consists of 14 residues. Trimming left V 2 bases short and J 0 bases short, with 7 bases between. CDR3 loop: CASSLKWNQETQYF. DNA of the CDR3: TGTGCCAGCAGCTTAAAGTGGAACCAAGAGACCCAGTACTTC.

This rearrangement joins TRBV6-5 to TRBJ1-4; D is possibly TRBD1 (5 bases). The germline V gene has CDR1 MNHEY and CDR2 SVGAGI. Deletions cut 5 bases from V and 8 bases from J, with 12 bases between. The CDR3 spans 13 residues. The CDR3 region has the DNA TGTGCCAGCAGTCCCCACAGGCCGGAAAAACTGTTTTTT. Its protein is CASSPHRPEKLFF.

Of note for this clone: Different DNA sequences within this sample yield the same CDR3. The chain recombines TRBV11-3 with TRBJ2-1; D is possibly TRBD2 (6 bases). Germline CDR1 reads SGHNT; CDR2 reads YENEEA. The CDR3 is 14 residues long. The germline V and J ends were trimmed by 3 bases and 0 bases, with 6 bases remaining between them. The CDR3 DNA reads TGTGCCAGCAGCTTGGGGGGCTCCTACAATGAGCAGTTCTTC. Residues: CASSLGGSYNEQFF. The variable domain in full, completed from reference TRBV11-3 and TRBJ2-1, reads EAGVVQSPRYKIIEKKQPVAFWCNPISGHNTLYWYLQNLGQGPELLIRYENEEAVDDSQLPKDRFSAERLKGVDSTLKIQPAELGDSAVYLCASSLGGSYNEQFFGPGTRLTVL.

The chain recombines TRBV15 with TRBJ2-5; 14 bases align to TRBD2. The V gene's germline CDR1 is LNHNV and CDR2 YYDKDF (reference sequence). Trimming removed 4 bases from V and 6 bases from J; junction bases left unmatched: 4. CDR3 size: 15 residues. The CDR3 loop is CATSTGTSGSQTQYF. The CDR3 DNA sequence: TGTGCCACCAGCACGGGGACTAGCGGGAGTCAGACCCAGTACTTC.

The chain couples TRBV9 to TRBJ2-7; TRBD2 agrees at 13 bases. V shed 4 bases, J shed 6 bases, and the junction held 7 bases outside the gene matches. This CDR3 contains 15 residues. Germline V gene sequence: CDR1 SGDLS, CDR2 YYNGEE. DNA of the CDR3: TGTGCCAGCAGCTCCGGACTAGCGGGAGTCCCCGAGCAGTACTTC. Amino acids: CASSSGLAGVPEQYF.

This clone was seen a handful of times. The chain links TRBV6-6 to TRBJ1-2; 9 bases agree with TRBD1. From germline, CDR1 is MNHNY and CDR2 SVGAGI (reference sequence). CDR3 length: 12 amino acids. V lost 6 bases to trimming and J lost 4 bases; unmatched junction nucleotides: 0. The CDR3 DNA reads TGTGCCAGCAGGACAGGGGGCTATGGCTACACCTTC. Its protein product is CASRTGGYGYTF.

V is TRBV7-2 and J is TRBJ1-1; no definite D call. This CDR3 is 17 amino acids long. Trimming took off 1 base at V and 1 base at J, with 16 bases between the two ends. In germline, CDR1 is SGHTA, CDR2 FQGNSA. The CDR3 DNA sequence: TGTGCCAGCAGCTTAGGAATATGGGCAGGATCGAACACTGAAGCTTTCTTT. Its protein is CASSLGIWAGSNTEAFF.

The chain joins TRBV29-1 to TRBJ1-1; D gene ambiguous. This CDR3 region has 10 residues. The V gene lost 4 bases and the J gene lost 7 bases, with 7 bases spanning the gap. Germline-derived CDR1 and CDR2 are SQVTM and ANQGSEA. The CDR3: CSVALGEAFF. The CDR3 nucleotides read TGCAGCGTTGCCCTGGGTGAAGCTTTCTTT.

The chain uses TRBV30 and TRBJ1-1; D not certain. V lost 5 bases and J lost 5, with 9 bases in between. The CDR3 runs 11 residues. Germline CDR1 GTSNPN, CDR2 SVGIG (reference sequence). The CDR3 is CAWGLGTEAFF. The CDR3, as DNA: TGTGCCTGGGGCCTCGGTACTGAAGCTTTCTTT.

The chain links TRBV14 to TRBJ1-2, with 7 bases aligning to TRBD1. V gave up 1 base and J gave up 5 bases; unmatched junction bases: 10. CDR1 is SGHDN, CDR2 FVKESK, per germline. The CDR3 runs 16 residues. The CDR3 nucleotides read TGTGCCAGCAGCCAAGGGGGAAGGGGGCAGATGTATGGCTACACCTTC. Encoded protein: CASSQGGRGQMYGYTF.

The chain joins TRBV7-2 to TRBJ1-5; no reliable D call. Trimming stripped 3 bases from V and 0 bases from J, with 6 bases between. Germline CDR1 and CDR2: SGHTA and FQGNSA. The CDR3 runs 14 residues. The CDR3 loop reads CASSLRYSNQPQHF. The CDR3 DNA follows: TGTGCCAGCAGCTTGAGATATAGCAATCAGCCCCAGCATTTT. The full variable domain, in which reference TRBV7-2 and TRBJ1-5 provide the parts outside the CDR3, is GAGVSQSPSNKVTEKGKDVELRCDPISGHTALYWYRQSLGQGLEFLIYFQGNSAPDKSGLPSDRFSAERTGGSVSTLTIQRTQQEDSAVYLCASSLRYSNQPQHFGDGTRLSIL.

V gene TRBV15 combines with J gene TRBJ2-7, with unresolved D. Germline CDR1 reads LNHNV; CDR2 reads YYDKDF (reference sequence). The CDR3 extends over 13 amino acids. V was clipped by 0 bases and J by 3 bases, with 6 bases between them. CDR3 amino acids: CATSRDGSYEQYF. The CDR3 DNA reads TGTGCCACCAGCAGAGATGGAAGCTACGAGCAGTACTTC.

V is TRBV5-1 and J is TRBJ1-1; weak D call: TRBD1 (5 bases). Germline assignment: CDR1 SGHRS and CDR2 YFSETQ. V lost 1 base and J lost 1, with 11 bases in between. The CDR3 sequence is 15 residues long. The CDR3 DNA sequence: TGCGCCAGCAGCTTGTGGGGGATAGAGAACACTGAAGCTTTCTTT. Translated, it gives CASSLWGIENTEAFF. Drawing the rest from reference TRBV5-1 and TRBJ1-1, the complete variable domain is KAGVTQTPRYLIKTRGQQVTLSCSPISGHRSVSWYQQTPGQGLQFLFEYFSETQRNKGNFPGRFSGRQFSNSRSEMNVSTLELGDSALYLCASSLWGIENTEAFFGQGTRLTVV.

The gene calls are TRBV6-5 and TRBJ2-7; TRBD1 might be the D (6 bases). CDR1 and CDR2 (germline): MNHEY, SVGAGI. The CDR3 spans 12 residues. Trimming removed 6 bases from V and 2 bases from J, with 8 bases in between. The CDR3 nucleotides read TGTGCCAGCAGACGGACAGCCTACGAGCAGTACTTC. It yields the protein CASRRTAYEQYF.

This chain uses TRBV19 with TRBJ2-5; 10 bases match TRBD1. V shed 0 bases and J 5 bases; nucleotides not matched to a gene: 3. CDR3 length: 15 amino acids. Germline CDR1 is LNHDA and CDR2 is SQIVND (reference sequence). CDR3 DNA: TGTGCCAGTAGTATAGATAGGACAGGGGGGGAGACCCAGTACTTC. Amino acid sequence: CASSIDRTGGETQYF.

The V gene is TRBV5-6, the J gene TRBJ1-5, with no clear D. Deletions cut 0 bases from V and 4 bases from J, with 8 bases between. The germline CDR1 and CDR2 sequences are SGHDT and YYEEEE. This CDR3 region has 14 residues. In DNA, the CDR3 is TGTGCCAGCAGCTTGGCCCAGAATAATCAGCCCCAGCATTTT. Translation: CASSLAQNNQPQHF.